The source of this TCR beta chain is a study of Graves' ophthalmopathy and Graves' hyperthyroidism. Transcripts of RNA were the source for amplifying TCR beta CDR3 regions. The first-round RT-PCR employed HTBI primers together with the Qiagen OneStep RT-PCR kit. A multiplex PCR was then performed as the second round. MiXCR, applied by TCRdb to the multiplex PCR reads, yields one record per CDR3 protein. The repertoire holds 450,000 or so distinct CDR3 sequences, about 15% seen once, with 8% to 10% in the top ten. This clonotype was counted many times. After removal of 3 bases from V and 5 bases from J, the junction contained 6 bases not matched to a gene. The CDR3 spans 14 residues. CDR1 is LNHNV and CDR2 is YYDKDF in the germline V gene (reference sequence). All donors with ophthalmopathy were recorded as having moderate-to-severe activity, CAS ≥3, NOSPECS ≥4 and a duration under 3 months.

V is TRBV15 and J is TRBJ1-2; 7 bases align to TRBD1. The sequence derives from a woman aged 25 to 39 with Graves' ophthalmopathy. Source material: blood. The CDR3 reads CATSSNDRVYGYTF. Written as DNA, the CDR3 is TGTGCCACCAGCAGCAACGACAGGGTTTATGGCTACACCTTC.